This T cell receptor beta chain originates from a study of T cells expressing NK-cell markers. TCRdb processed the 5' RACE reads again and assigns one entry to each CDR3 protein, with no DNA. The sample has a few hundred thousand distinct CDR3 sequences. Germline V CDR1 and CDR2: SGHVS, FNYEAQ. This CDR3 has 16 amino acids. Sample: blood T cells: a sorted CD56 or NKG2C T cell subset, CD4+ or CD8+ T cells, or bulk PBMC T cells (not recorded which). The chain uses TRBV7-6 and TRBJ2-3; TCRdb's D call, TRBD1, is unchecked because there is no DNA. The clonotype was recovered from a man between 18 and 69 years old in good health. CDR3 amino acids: CASSLQGAVRPDTQYF.